This T cell receptor beta chain was profiled in a study of CXCR4 blockade with PD-1 therapy in pancreatic cancer. Overall study results and limits: Frequent tumor clones were encoded by many distinct rearrangements, suggesting shared antigens. Antigen-specificity overlap of convergent dominant clones remained unconfirmed. Intratumoral clonality (mean approximately 0.13) exceeded healthy blood (around 0.048) but did not track survival.

These archived tumors were resected from patients never given neoadjuvant therapy beforehand. Germline V lookup: CDR1 LNHNV, CDR2 YYDKDF (reference sequence). This CDR3 is 14 amino acids long. V was clipped by 4 bases and J by 2 bases, with 9 bases between them. Concerning this clone itself: The antigen remains undetermined.

Here immunoSEQ multiplex PCR was the method, and the copy in TCRdb shows in-frame clones only, minus some. Counted here are some 8,000 clones, approximately 54% occurring once; the ten biggest clones make up 7.3%. This receptor was taken from a human donor with pancreatic ductal adenocarcinoma. The chain links TRBV15 to TRBJ1-5; no definite D call. The sequenced sample consisted of tumor tissue. The CDR3 region has the DNA TGTGCCACCAGCATGACCCAGGGCAATCAGCCCCAGCATTTT. Its protein product is CATSMTQGNQPQHF.